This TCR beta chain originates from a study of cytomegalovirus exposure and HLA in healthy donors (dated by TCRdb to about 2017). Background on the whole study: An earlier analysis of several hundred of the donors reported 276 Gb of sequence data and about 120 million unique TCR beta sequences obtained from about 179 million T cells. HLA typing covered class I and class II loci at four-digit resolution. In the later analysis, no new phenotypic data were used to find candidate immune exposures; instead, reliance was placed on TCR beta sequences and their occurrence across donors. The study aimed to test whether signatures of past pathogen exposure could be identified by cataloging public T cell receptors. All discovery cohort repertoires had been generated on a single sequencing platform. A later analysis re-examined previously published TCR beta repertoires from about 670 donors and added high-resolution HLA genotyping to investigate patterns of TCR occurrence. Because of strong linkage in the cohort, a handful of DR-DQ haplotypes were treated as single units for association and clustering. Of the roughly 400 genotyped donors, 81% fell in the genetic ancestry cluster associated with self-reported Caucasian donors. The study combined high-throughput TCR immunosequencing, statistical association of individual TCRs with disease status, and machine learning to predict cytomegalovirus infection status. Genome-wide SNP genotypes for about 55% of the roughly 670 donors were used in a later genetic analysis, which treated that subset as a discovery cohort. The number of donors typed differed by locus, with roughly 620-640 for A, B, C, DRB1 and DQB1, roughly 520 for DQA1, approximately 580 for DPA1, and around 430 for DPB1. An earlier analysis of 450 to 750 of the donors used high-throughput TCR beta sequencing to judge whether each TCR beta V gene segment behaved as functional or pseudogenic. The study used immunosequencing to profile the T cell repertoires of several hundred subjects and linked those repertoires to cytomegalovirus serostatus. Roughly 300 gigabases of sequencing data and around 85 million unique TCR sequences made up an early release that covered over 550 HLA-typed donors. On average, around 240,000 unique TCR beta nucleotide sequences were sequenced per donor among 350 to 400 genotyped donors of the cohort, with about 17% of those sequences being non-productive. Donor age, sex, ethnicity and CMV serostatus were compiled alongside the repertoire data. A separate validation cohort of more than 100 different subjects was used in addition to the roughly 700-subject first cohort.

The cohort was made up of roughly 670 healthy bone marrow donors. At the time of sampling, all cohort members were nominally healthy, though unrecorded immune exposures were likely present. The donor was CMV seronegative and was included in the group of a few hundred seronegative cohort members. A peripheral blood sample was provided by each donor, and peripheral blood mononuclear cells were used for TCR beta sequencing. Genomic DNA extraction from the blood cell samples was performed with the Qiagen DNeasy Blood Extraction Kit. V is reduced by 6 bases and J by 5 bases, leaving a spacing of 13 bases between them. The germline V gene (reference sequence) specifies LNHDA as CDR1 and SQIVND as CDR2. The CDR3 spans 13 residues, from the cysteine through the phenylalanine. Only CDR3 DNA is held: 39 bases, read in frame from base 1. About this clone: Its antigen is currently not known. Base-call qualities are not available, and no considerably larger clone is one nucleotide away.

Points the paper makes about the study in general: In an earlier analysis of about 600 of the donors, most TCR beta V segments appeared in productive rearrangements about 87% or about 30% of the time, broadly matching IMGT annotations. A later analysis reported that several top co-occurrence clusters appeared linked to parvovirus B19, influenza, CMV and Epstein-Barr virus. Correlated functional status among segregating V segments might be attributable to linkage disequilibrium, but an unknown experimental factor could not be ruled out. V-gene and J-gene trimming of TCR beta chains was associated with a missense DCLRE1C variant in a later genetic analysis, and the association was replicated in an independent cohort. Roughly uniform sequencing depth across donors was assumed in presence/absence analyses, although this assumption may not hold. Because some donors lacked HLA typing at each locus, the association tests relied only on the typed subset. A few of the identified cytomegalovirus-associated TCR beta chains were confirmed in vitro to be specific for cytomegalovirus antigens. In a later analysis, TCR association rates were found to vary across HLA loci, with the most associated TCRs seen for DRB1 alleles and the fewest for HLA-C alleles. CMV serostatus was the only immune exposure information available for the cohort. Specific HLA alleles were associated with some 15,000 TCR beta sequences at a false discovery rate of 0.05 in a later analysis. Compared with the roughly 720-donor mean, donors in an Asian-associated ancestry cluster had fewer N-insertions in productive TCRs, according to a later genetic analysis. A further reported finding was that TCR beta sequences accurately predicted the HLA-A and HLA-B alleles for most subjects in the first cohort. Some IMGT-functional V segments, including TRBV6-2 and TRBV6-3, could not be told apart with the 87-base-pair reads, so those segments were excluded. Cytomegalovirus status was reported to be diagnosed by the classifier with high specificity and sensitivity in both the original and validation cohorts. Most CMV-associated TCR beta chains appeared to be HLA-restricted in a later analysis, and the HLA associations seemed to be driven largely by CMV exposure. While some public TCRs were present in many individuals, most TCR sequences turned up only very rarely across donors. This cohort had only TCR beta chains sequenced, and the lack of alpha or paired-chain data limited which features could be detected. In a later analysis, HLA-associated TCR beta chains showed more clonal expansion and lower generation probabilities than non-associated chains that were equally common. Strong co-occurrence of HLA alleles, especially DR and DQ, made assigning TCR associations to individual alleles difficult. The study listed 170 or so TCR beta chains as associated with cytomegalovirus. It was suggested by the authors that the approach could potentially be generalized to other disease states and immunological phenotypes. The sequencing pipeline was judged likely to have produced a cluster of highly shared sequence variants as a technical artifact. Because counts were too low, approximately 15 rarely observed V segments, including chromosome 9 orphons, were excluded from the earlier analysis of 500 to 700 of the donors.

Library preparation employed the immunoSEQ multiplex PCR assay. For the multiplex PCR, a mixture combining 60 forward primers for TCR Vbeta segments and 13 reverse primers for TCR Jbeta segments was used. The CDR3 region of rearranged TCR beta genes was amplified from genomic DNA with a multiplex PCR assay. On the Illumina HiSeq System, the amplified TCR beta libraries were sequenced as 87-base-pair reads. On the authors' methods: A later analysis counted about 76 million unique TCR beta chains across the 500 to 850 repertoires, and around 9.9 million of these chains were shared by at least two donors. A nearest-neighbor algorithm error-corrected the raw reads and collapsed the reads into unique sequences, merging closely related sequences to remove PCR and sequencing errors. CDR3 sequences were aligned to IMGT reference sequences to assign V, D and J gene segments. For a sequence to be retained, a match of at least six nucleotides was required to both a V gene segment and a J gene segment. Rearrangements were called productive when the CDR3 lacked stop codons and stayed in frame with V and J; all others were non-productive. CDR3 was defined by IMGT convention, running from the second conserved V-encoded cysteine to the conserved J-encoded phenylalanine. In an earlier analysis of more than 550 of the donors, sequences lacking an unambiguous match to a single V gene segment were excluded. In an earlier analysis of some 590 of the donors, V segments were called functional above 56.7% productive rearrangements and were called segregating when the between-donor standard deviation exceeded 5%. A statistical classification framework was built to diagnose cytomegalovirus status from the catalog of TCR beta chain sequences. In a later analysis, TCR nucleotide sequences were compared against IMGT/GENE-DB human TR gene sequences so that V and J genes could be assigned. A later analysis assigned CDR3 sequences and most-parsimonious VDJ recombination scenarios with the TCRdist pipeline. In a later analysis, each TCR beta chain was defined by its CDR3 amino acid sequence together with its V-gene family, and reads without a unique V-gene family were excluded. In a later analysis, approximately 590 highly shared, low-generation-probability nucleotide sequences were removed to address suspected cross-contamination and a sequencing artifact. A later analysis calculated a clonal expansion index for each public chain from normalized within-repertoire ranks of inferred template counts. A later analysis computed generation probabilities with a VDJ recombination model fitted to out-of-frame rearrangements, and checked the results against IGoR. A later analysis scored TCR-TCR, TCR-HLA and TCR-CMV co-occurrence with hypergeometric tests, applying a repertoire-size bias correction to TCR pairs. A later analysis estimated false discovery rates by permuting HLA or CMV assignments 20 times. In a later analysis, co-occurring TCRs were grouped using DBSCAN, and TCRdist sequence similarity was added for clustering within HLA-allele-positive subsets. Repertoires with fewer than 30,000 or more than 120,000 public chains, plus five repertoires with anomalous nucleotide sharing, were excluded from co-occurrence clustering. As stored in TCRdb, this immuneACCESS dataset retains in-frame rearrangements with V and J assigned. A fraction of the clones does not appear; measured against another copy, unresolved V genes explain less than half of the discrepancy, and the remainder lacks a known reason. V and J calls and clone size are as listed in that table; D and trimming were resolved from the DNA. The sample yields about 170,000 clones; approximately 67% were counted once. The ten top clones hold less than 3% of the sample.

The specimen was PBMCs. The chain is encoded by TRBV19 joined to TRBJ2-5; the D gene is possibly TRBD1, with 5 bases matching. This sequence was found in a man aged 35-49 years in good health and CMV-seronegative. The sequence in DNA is TGTGCCAGTAGAACCCAGGGCCGGGAGACCCAGTACTTC. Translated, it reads CASRTQGRETQYF.